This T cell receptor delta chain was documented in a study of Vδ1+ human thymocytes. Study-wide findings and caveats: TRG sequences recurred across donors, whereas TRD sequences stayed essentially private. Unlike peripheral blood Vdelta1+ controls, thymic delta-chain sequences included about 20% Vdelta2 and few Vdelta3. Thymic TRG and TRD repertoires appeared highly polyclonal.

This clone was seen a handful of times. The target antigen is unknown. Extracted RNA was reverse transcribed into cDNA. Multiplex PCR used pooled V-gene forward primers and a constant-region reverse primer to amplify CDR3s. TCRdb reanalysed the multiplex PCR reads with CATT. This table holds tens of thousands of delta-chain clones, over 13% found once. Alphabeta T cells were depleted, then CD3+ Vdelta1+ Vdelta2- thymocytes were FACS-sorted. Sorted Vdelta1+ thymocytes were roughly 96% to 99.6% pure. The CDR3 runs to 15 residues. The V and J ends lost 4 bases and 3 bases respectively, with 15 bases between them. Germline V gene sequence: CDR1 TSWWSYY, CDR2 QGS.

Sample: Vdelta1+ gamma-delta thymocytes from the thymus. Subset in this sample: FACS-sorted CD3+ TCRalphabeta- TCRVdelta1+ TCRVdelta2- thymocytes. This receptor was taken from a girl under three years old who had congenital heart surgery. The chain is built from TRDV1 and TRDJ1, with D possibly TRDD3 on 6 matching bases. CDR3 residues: CALGASLRGSDKLIF. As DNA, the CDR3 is TGTGCTCTTGGGGCTTCTCTGCGGGGATCCGATAAACTCATCTTT.